One sample yielded the 9 T cell receptor beta chains listed below, sequenced in a study of CD8+ T cells in alopecia areata. Documented treatment: oral pan-JAK inhibitor, 5-10 mg twice daily. Investigators isolated RNA and reverse transcribed it into cDNA to act as the sequencing template. Here immunoSEQ multiplex PCR was the method, and the copy in TCRdb shows in-frame clones only, minus some. The data show about 140,000 clones, with 75% to 85% seen just once and roughly 25% held by the top ten. The sample in question was CD8+ T cells sorted from blood, obtained at week 4, from a patient treated with tofacitinib. The receptor source for this set is a human donor with alopecia areata.

This chain joins TRBV6-5 and TRBJ2-7; D may be TRBD1 or TRBD2 (5 bases each). This CDR3 spans 12 amino acids. The V gene's germline CDR1 is MNHEY and CDR2 SVGAGI. Trimming cost V 5 bases and J 3 bases, with 8 bases left between them. The CDR3 bases are TGTGCCAGCAGTGGGGACGGCTACGAGCAGTACTTC. Translation: CASSGDGYEQYF.

The rearrangement links TRBV10-2 to TRBJ1-5, with 8 bases aligning to TRBD1. CDR1 and CDR2 from the germline V gene are WSHSY and SAAADI. The CDR3 totals 15 residues. J gave up 1 base and V 5 bases, and 4 bases lay outside the gene matches. CDR3 amino acids: CASSSTGGSNQPQHF. DNA for the CDR3: TGCGCCAGCAGTAGTACAGGGGGGAGCAATCAGCCCCAGCATTTT.

The rearrangement uses TRBV4-1 and TRBJ1-5, with D unresolved. V gave up 0 bases and J gave up 0 bases, with 12 bases separating them. This CDR3 is 17 amino acids long. CDR1 and CDR2 (germline): MGHRA, YSYEKL. The CDR3 nucleotides read TGCGCCAGCAGCCAAGATAGCGCAGGTTATAGCAATCAGCCCCAGCATTTT. Encoded protein: CASSQDSAGYSNQPQHF.

CDR3 DNA: TGTGCCAGCAGCCATCCGGGACAGGGCTACAATGAGCAGTTCTTC. Translating it yields CASSHPGQGYNEQFF. V usage is TRBV4-2 and J usage is TRBJ2-1, with 9 bases fitting TRBD1. Germline CDR1 is LGHNA and CDR2 is YNFKEQ. The CDR3 runs 15 residues. V lost 3 bases, J lost 3 bases, and 3 bases stayed unmatched.

This sequence joins TRBV6-5 and TRBJ2-2, with 7 bases lining up with TRBD1. Germline CDR1 reads MNHEY; CDR2 reads SVGAGI. The CDR3 is 15 residues long. The V gene end was trimmed by 8 bases and the J gene end by 4 bases; junction bases not matched to a gene: 10. The CDR3 region is CASGNRGRGTGELFF. The CDR3 nucleotides read TGTGCCAGCGGGAACAGGGGCAGAGGCACCGGGGAGCTGTTTTTT.

The chain combines TRBV7-2 with TRBJ2-5; TRBD2 agrees at 12 bases. Germline assignment: CDR1 SGHTA and CDR2 FQGNSA. The CDR3 sequence is 18 residues long. The V segment lost 1 base and the J segment 3 bases; nucleotides outside the gene matches: 9. CDR3 sequence: CASSLGLAGGPGEETQYF. CDR3 nucleotides: TGTGCCAGCAGCTTAGGGCTAGCGGGGGGGCCGGGTGAAGAGACCCAGTACTTC.

V is TRBV7-9 and J is TRBJ1-1; TRBD1 might be the D (6 bases). Germline V gene lookup returns CDR1 SEHNR and CDR2 FQNEAQ (reference sequence). Deletions cut 5 bases from V and 4 bases from J, with 14 bases between. The CDR3 has 14 residues. The CDR3 bases are TGTGCCAGCAGCCACGGAGACAGGCTCACTGAAGCTTTCTTT. Translated, it gives CASSHGDRLTEAFF.

The chain links TRBV7-9 to TRBJ2-7, with unresolved D. The CDR3 sequence is 12 residues long. V was pared by 1 base and J by 6 bases, with 7 bases between. Germline V gene sequence: CDR1 SEHNR, CDR2 FQNEAQ (reference sequence). The CDR3 DNA is TGTGCCAGCAGCTTAGGAGTGGTCGAGCAGTACTTC. The encoded protein is CASSLGVVEQYF.

The J gene is TRBJ2-7, the V gene TRBV2; TRBD1 might be the D (7 bases). Trimming took off 6 bases at V and 4 bases at J, with 19 bases between the two ends. Germline CDR1 SNHLY, CDR2 FYNNEI. CDR3 length: 15 amino acids. For the CDR3, the DNA is TGTGCCAGCAGCTGGGGAACCTCAGGGGGGTACGAGCAGTACTTC. Protein: CASSWGTSGGYEQYF.